This T cell receptor (beta chain) emerged from a study of cytomegalovirus exposure and HLA in healthy donors. Whole-study findings and limits: Earlier analysis looked at TCR beta V segments, and most were productive about 90% or about 30% of the time.

Concerning this clone: Its antigen is unknown.

This CDR3 is 13 amino acids long. Per the germline V gene, CDR1 is SQVTM and CDR2 is ANQGSEA. Trimming cost V 6 bases and J 3 bases, with 13 bases left between them. Both 60 Vbeta primers and 13 Jbeta primers went into the PCR. Clones were sequenced by immunoSEQ multiplex PCR, and TCRdb holds only the in-frame ones, with some missing. This sample yields approximately 110,000 clones, of which about four fifths are seen a single time; around 23% belongs to the top ten. The V call is TRBV29-1, the J call TRBJ2-3; D may be TRBD2 (7 bases). The specimen sequenced was PBMCs. The clonotype comes from a man aged 25-45 years in good health and CMV-seropositive. This CDR3 is CSVRGGRTDTQYF. CDR3 DNA: TGCAGCGTCAGGGGAGGGAGGACAGATACGCAGTATTTT.